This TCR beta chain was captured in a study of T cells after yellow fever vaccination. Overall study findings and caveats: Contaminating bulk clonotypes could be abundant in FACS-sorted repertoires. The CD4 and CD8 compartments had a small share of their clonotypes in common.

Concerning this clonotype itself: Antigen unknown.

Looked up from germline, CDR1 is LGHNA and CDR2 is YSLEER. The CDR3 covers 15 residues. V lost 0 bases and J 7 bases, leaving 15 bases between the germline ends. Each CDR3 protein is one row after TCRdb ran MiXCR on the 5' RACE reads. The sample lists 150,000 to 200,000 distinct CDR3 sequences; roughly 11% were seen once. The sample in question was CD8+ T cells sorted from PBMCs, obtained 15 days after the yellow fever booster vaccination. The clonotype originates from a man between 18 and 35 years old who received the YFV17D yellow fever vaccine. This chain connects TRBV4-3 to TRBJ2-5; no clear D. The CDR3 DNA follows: TGCGCCAGCAGCCAAGATAAGGGCCCGCCATGGACCCAGTACTTC. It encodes CASSQDKGPPWTQYF.